Following are 5 T cell receptor beta chains from one sample sequenced in a study of OX40 agonist ivuxolimab in advanced cancers. The table came from immunoSEQ multiplex PCR; TCRdb's copy has only in-frame clones and leaves some out. This table has over 45,000 clones, 85% to 90% appearing once. The source material was CD4+ or CD8+ T cells sorted from blood, sampled in a trial of the OX40 agonist ivuxolimab. These receptors were obtained from an adult with an advanced solid tumor such as melanoma, head and neck, liver or kidney cancer.

This clone occurred once. The rearrangement joins TRBV6-6 to TRBJ1-3; the D gene is possibly TRBD1 (6 bases). V was clipped by 6 bases and J by 3 bases, with 15 bases between them. Germline loops: CDR1 MNHNY, CDR2 SVGAGI (reference sequence). CDR3 length: 15 amino acids. This CDR3 reads CASRDNRAGGNTIYF. In DNA, the CDR3 is TGTGCCAGCAGGGATAACAGGGCTGGTGGAAACACCATATATTTT.

This chain uses TRBV7-9 with TRBJ2-7; weak D call: TRBD1 (6 bases). V lost 8 bases, J lost 0 bases, and 17 bases lay in between. The CDR3 totals 15 residues. Germline V gives CDR1 SEHNR, CDR2 FQNEAQ (reference sequence). As DNA, the CDR3 is TGTGCCAGCGCGGCCGTGGGGGCCGGCTCCTACGAGCAGTACTTC. Protein: CASAAVGAGSYEQYF. Supplemented by reference TRBV7-9 and TRBJ2-7, the full variable domain reads DTGVSQNPRHKITKRGQNVTFRCDPISEHNRLYWYRQTLGQGPEFLTYFQNEAQLEKSRLLSDRFSAERPKGSFSTLEIQRTEQGDSAMYLCASAAVGAGSYEQYFGPGTRLTVT.

The gene calls are TRBV6-5 and TRBJ1-3; TRBD1 matches 7 bases. Per germline, CDR1 MNHEY and CDR2 SVGAGI. The CDR3 loop spans 15 amino acids. The V segment lost 6 bases and the J segment 4 bases; nucleotides outside the gene matches: 9. The CDR3: CASSQLTGDGNTIYF. The DNA for the CDR3 is TGTGCCAGCAGCCAACTTACAGGGGACGGAAACACCATATATTTT.

J is TRBJ2-7 and V is TRBV9, with 11 bases aligning to TRBD1. Germline assignment: CDR1 SGDLS and CDR2 YYNGEE. With 4 bases clipped from V and 0 bases from J, the junction kept 12 bases outside the gene matches. The CDR3 totals 18 residues. CDR3 bases: TGTGCCAGCAGCCCTAGTAGTAGGGGGACAGGGGGCTCCTACGAGCAGTACTTC. Its protein is CASSPSSRGTGGSYEQYF.

This chain joins TRBV4-1 and TRBJ1-1; unclear D gene. With 1 base removed from V and 6 bases from J, the gap between germline ends came to 6 bases. CDR1 is MGHRA, CDR2 YSYEKL, per germline. This CDR3 comprises 12 residues. The CDR3 sequence: CASSQVTSEAFF. The DNA of the CDR3 is TGCGCCAGCAGCCAAGTCACGTCTGAAGCTTTCTTT.